This entry concerns a single T cell receptor (beta chain). This entry is derived from a study of blood T cell repertoires in COVID-19. Germline CDR1 and CDR2: SNHLY and FYNNEI. This CDR3 spans 16 amino acids. V was pared by 5 bases and J by 6 bases, with 9 bases of the junction left unmatched. Per the study methods: Nucleated cell number was recorded as an estimate derived from reference gene primer amplification. Repertoires were generated with immunoSEQ multiplex PCR, while TCRdb's copy carries only in-frame clones and drops some. Clone size and the V and J calls come from that table; the DNA yielded D and trimming. The sample holds 45,000 or so clones; roughly 89% are singletons and the top ten take 10% to 15%.

The chain is built from TRBV2 and TRBJ2-3; 12 bases are a match to TRBD2. Material for sequencing was peripheral blood. This TCR derives from an elderly man with acute or convalescent COVID-19. The CDR3 reads CASSWTSGVTGDTQYF. The CDR3 bases are TGTGCCAGCAGTTGGACTAGCGGGGTAACCGGGGATACGCAGTATTTT.